The 32 T cell receptor beta chains in this list originate from one sample, sequenced in a study of blood T cells in healthy people across ages. PCR was performed a second time for roughly 7 to 12 cycles using a sample-barcoded 5' primer and a J-beta primer mix. TCRdb used MiXCR to reprocess the 5' RACE reads, holding one entry per CDR3 protein. The data show over 950,000 distinct CDR3 sequences, roughly half seen once. The sequencing input was blood. All receptors come from a woman aged 60-75 years in good health.

The V gene is TRBV9, the J gene TRBJ2-1; 14 bases map to TRBD2. The CDR3 totals 16 residues. Germline V CDR1 and CDR2: SGDLS, YYNGEE. V gave up 4 bases and J gave up 8 bases; unmatched junction bases: 8. CDR3 amino acids: CASSTLGTSGSDEQFF. Written as DNA, the CDR3 is TGTGCCAGCAGCACCCTCGGGACTAGCGGGAGTGATGAGCAGTTCTTC.

The chain links TRBV7-9 to TRBJ2-1, with D possibly matching TRBD2 (5 bases). The CDR3 extends over 13 amino acids. CDR1 and CDR2 from the germline V gene are SEHNR and FQNEAQ (reference sequence). Trimming left V 4 bases short and J 10 bases short, with 14 bases between. CDR3 in DNA: TGTGCCAGCAGCTCCTGGACTCGATACGAGCAGTTCTTC. Translation gives CASSSWTRYEQFF.

Details on this clonotype: At one end, the junction sequence differs from germline, possibly due to a read error. V is TRBV12-3 or TRBV12-4 and J is TRBJ2-1; 7 bases align to TRBD2. The CDR3 length is 16 residues. The CDR3 loop reads CVSSPYGAGAGNEQFF. CDR3 DNA: TGTGTCAGCAGTCCCTACGGCGCGGGAGCTGGTAATGAGCAGTTCTTC.

For this clonotype: A much larger clone lies a single base off, so this may be a read error. V usage is TRBV29-1 and J usage is TRBJ2-4, with TRBD2 identical over 9 bases. V was clipped by 3 bases and J by 15 bases; unmatched bases: 12. In germline, CDR1 is SQVTM, CDR2 ANQGSEA. The CDR3 has 13 amino acids. This chain's CDR3 is CSVEVAGVYERYF. Written as DNA, the CDR3 is TGCAGCGTTGAGGTAGCGGGAGTCTACGAGCGGTACTTC.

The chain is built from TRBV9 and TRBJ2-7, with TRBD2 matching 7 bases. With 2 bases clipped from V and 4 bases from J, the junction kept 9 bases outside the gene matches. The germline CDR1 and CDR2 sequences are SGDLS and YYNGEE. This CDR3 region has 15 residues. CDR3 in amino acids: CASSVALARKYEQYF. In DNA, the CDR3 is TGTGCCAGCAGCGTCGCACTAGCGCGGAAATACGAGCAGTACTTC.

J is TRBJ2-7 and V is TRBV11-2; 7 bases are a match to TRBD2. Germline CDR1 is SGHAT and CDR2 is FQNNGV. Trimming cost V 3 bases and J 3 bases; bases outside gene matches: 8. This CDR3 region has 15 residues. The CDR3, as DNA: TGTGCCAGCAGCTTTCCGGGACTATCTTACTACGAGCAGTACTTC. Translated, it gives CASSFPGLSYYEQYF.

Points on this clonotype: A read error may be the cause here, since a much bigger clone is one base away. This rearrangement joins TRBV29-1 to TRBJ2-1; D might be TRBD2 (7 bases). The germline V gene has CDR1 SQVTM and CDR2 ANQGSEA. This CDR3 has 13 residues. The V and J ends lost 8 bases and 13 bases respectively, with 24 bases between them. The CDR3 reads CSSGGRTEETQFF. In nucleotides, the CDR3 is TGCAGCTCCGGGGGGCGTACAGAAGAGACCCAGTTCTTC.

This clonotype was observed a few times. This chain joins TRBV7-2 and TRBJ2-3, with D possibly being TRBD2 (5 bases). Between the trimmed V and J ends, which lost 5 bases and 2 bases, there was a span of 11 bases. This CDR3 comprises 14 residues. Germline V gene lookup returns CDR1 SGHTA and CDR2 FQGNSA. The CDR3 protein is CASSQDSYTDTQYF. The CDR3 DNA reads TGTGCCAGCAGCCAGGACTCTTACACAGATACGCAGTATTTT.

This chain joins TRBV27 and TRBJ2-3; D is uncertain. The CDR3 has 13 residues. Germline assignment: CDR1 MNHEY and CDR2 SMNVEV (reference sequence). The ends were cut back, 5 bases at V and 2 bases at J, with 8 bases in the middle. The CDR3 is CASSNSNTDTQYF. The CDR3 DNA sequence: TGTGCCAGCAGTAATTCGAACACAGATACGCAGTATTTT.

The chain employs TRBV9 and TRBJ2-5; no clear D. Trimming stripped 0 bases from V and 2 bases from J, with 8 bases between. This CDR3 has 14 amino acids. Germline assignment: CDR1 SGDLS and CDR2 YYNGEE. In nucleotides, the CDR3 is TGTGCCAGCAGCGTAGGACTCCTACAAGAGACCCAGTACTTC. As protein: CASSVGLLQETQYF.

This clonotype was seen more than once but under ten times. The gene calls are TRBV7-8 and TRBJ2-7; tentatively, D is TRBD2 (7 bases). This CDR3 region has 21 residues. CDR1 is SGHVS and CDR2 is FQNEAQ in the germline V gene. Trimming cost V 5 bases and J 3 bases, with 35 bases left between them. CDR3 nucleotide sequence: TGTGCCAGCAGCATAAATAGAGGGACACCGGCTCTGACTAGCAGAAGCTACGAGCAGTACTTC. This encodes CASSINRGTPALTSRSYEQYF.

This clonotype appeared a few times. The chain couples TRBV7-6 to TRBJ1-4; possible D gene TRBD1, 5 bases. V was trimmed by 3 bases and J by 4 bases, leaving 12 bases between them. This CDR3 comprises 15 residues. Germline CDR1 is SGHVS and CDR2 is FNYEAQ. In nucleotides, the CDR3 is TGTGCCAGCAGCTTCTCTGACAGCCGTAATGAAAAACTGTTTTTT. Protein: CASSFSDSRNEKLFF.

This clonotype was counted between two and nine times. This may come from a read error, since a much larger clone is one base off. This chain joins TRBV7-2 and TRBJ2-5, with no clear D. The CDR3 length is 12 residues. Germline V gene lookup returns CDR1 SGHTA and CDR2 FQGNSA. V was cut by 2 bases and J by 11 bases, with 12 bases left in between. The CDR3 coding sequence is TGTGCCAGCAGCTTATCACGGAATGAGCAGTACTTC. It specifies CASSLSRNEQYF.

This clonotype has just one count. The chain links TRBV12-3 or TRBV12-4 to TRBJ2-7; D could derive from TRBD1 or TRBD2 (6 bases each). The DNA end is a closer match to TRBJ2-5, so the J assignment may be wrong. The CDR3 runs 14 residues. For the CDR3, the DNA is TGTGCCAGCGGCTCCCTAGGGGGAGGAGAGACCCAGTACTTC. It translates to CASGSLGGGETQYF.

This clonotype was counted between two and nine times. The V gene is TRBV6-2 or TRBV6-3, the J gene TRBJ2-5; D is perhaps TRBD1 (6 bases). This CDR3 contains 14 residues. Trimming cost V 2 bases and J 0 bases, with 7 bases left between them. CDR1 and CDR2 (germline): MNHEY, SVGEGT. The CDR3 nucleotides read TGTGCCAGCAGTTACCAGGGGAACCAAGAGACCCAGTACTTC. It yields the protein CASSYQGNQETQYF.

This clonotype was counted between two and nine times. The chain uses TRBV3-1 and TRBJ2-3, with TRBD2 identical over 12 bases. The germline V gene has CDR1 LGHDT and CDR2 YNNKEL (reference sequence). Trimming at V came to 6 bases and at J to 6 bases, leaving 16 bases not matched to a gene. The CDR3 runs to 18 residues. DNA for the CDR3: TGTGCCAGCAGTCGCGGCCCCCCGTGGACTAGCGGGATTGATACGCAGTATTTT. It codes for CASSRGPPWTSGIDTQYF.

V is TRBV12-3 or TRBV12-4 and J is TRBJ1-2; 10 positions match TRBD1. V was pared by 6 bases and J by 1 base, with 5 bases of the junction left unmatched. CDR3 length equals 15 residues. Here the CDR3 reads CASSRDRGLNYGYTF. The CDR3, as DNA: TGTGCCAGCAGCCGGGACAGGGGACTTAACTATGGCTACACCTTC.

CDR3 in amino acids: CASKGLTGGSSGELFF. CDR3 DNA: TGTGCCAGCAAAGGATTAACAGGCGGGAGTTCCGGGGAGCTGTTTTTT. V and J are TRBV25-1 and TRBJ2-2; 7 bases map to TRBD2. The junction had 14 bases not matched to a gene; V was cut back by 7 bases and J by 6 bases. Germline V gene data show CDR1 as MGHDK and CDR2 as SYGVNS. This CDR3 spans 16 amino acids.

The chain employs TRBV28 and TRBJ2-2; D gene unclear. Trimming removed 4 bases from V and 6 bases from J, with 15 bases in between. The CDR3 covers 15 residues. In germline, CDR1 is MDHEN, CDR2 SYDVKM. CDR3 sequence reads: CASSSVPLTPGELFF. The CDR3 coding sequence is TGTGCCAGCAGTTCCGTCCCACTCACGCCCGGGGAGCTGTTTTTT.

There are a few counts of this clonotype. This chain uses TRBV7-2 with TRBJ2-7; 9 nucleotides align to TRBD2. CDR1 and CDR2 from the germline V gene are SGHTA and FQGNSA. The trim removed 4 bases at V and 0 bases at J, leaving 4 bases unmatched. The CDR3 has 15 residues. The CDR3 DNA reads as TGTGCCAGCAGCTCTAGCGGGATGAGCTCCTACGAGCAGTACTTC. This gives the protein CASSSSGMSSYEQYF.

V usage is TRBV11-3 and J usage is TRBJ2-3; tentatively, D is TRBD2 (5 bases). Per germline, CDR1 SGHNT and CDR2 YENEEA. This CDR3 is built from 15 residues. Trimming removed 5 bases at V and 1 base at J, with 13 bases between. The CDR3 reads CASSPGGSGTDTQYF. In nucleotides, the CDR3 is TGTGCCAGCAGCCCCGGCGGTAGCGGCACAGATACGCAGTATTTT. Variable domain in full (rest from reference TRBV11-3 and TRBJ2-3): EAGVVQSPRYKIIEKKQPVAFWCNPISGHNTLYWYLQNLGQGPELLIRYENEEAVDDSQLPKDRFSAERLKGVDSTLKIQPAELGDSAVYLCASSPGGSGTDTQYFGPGTRLTVL.

This chain connects TRBV28 to TRBJ1-5; D unresolved. Germline V CDR1 and CDR2: MDHEN, SYDVKM. The ends were cut back, 3 bases at V and 6 bases at J, with 9 bases in the middle. This CDR3 has 13 residues. For the CDR3, the DNA is TGTGCCAGCAGTTTGTTAGCGGGTCAGCCCCAGCATTTT. Protein sequence: CASSLLAGQPQHF.

This rearrangement joins TRBV27 to TRBJ2-1; 7 nucleotides align to TRBD2. This CDR3 has 16 residues. After removal of 5 bases from V and 3 bases from J, the junction contained 10 bases not matched to a gene. Germline lookup yields CDR1 MNHEY and CDR2 SMNVEV (reference sequence). CDR3: CASSPDRDYDYNEQFF. CDR3 bases: TGTGCCAGCAGTCCTGACCGGGACTACGACTACAATGAGCAGTTCTTC.

The table lists this clonotype with many counts. The chain links TRBV7-9 to TRBJ2-3; 10 bases fit TRBD2. The V and J ends lost 2 bases and 2 bases, in that order; junction bases with no gene match: 1. The CDR3 is made up of 15 amino acids. Germline V gene lookup returns CDR1 SEHNR and CDR2 FQNEAQ (reference sequence). The CDR3: CASSLTSGNTDTQYF. CDR3 coding DNA: TGTGCCAGCAGCTTAACTAGCGGGAACACAGATACGCAGTATTTT.

The chain carries TRBV5-1 and TRBJ2-7, with D hard to call. Germline V gives CDR1 SGHRS, CDR2 YFSETQ. The CDR3 runs 16 residues. V lost 0 bases, J lost 0 bases, and 13 bases lay in between. Here the CDR3 DNA reads TGCGCCAGCAGCTTGGGTGTGACCATTAGCTCCTACGAGCAGTACTTC. Translation gives CASSLGVTISSYEQYF.

The chain joins TRBV20-1 to TRBJ2-5; D may be TRBD1 or TRBD2 (5 bases each). The germline V gene encodes CDR1 DFQATT and CDR2 SNEGSKA (reference sequence). The CDR3 loop spans 15 amino acids. Trimming pared 5 bases from V and 1 base from J, leaving 17 bases between. The CDR3: CSAPRPVGVQETQYF. The DNA for the CDR3 is TGCAGTGCTCCCCGTCCGGTGGGGGTCCAAGAGACCCAGTACTTC.

This clonotype was recorded a few times. The chain carries TRBV6-2 or TRBV6-3 and TRBJ2-5; D uncertain. The CDR3 has 11 amino acids. With 8 bases removed from V and 4 bases from J, the gap between germline ends came to 8 bases. In germline, CDR1 is MNHEY, CDR2 SVGEGT. CDR3 nucleotide sequence: TGTGCCAGCGGCGTATCAGAGACCCAGTACTTC. Amino acids: CASGVSETQYF.

This clonotype is a singleton in its sample. This chain joins TRBV28 and TRBJ2-7, with 10 bases fitting TRBD1. The J segment lost 2 bases and the V segment lost 6 bases, leaving 4 bases of the junction unmatched. Germline V gene sequence: CDR1 MDHEN, CDR2 SYDVKM. The length of the CDR3 is 14 residues. For the CDR3, the DNA is TGTGCCAGCAGGAAGACAGGGGGCCCCTACGAGCAGTACTTC. It yields the protein CASRKTGGPYEQYF.

The gene calls are TRBV3-1 and TRBJ2-5, with 12 bases aligning to TRBD2. This CDR3 is 16 amino acids long. Germline assignment: CDR1 LGHDT and CDR2 YNNKEL (reference sequence). Trimming cost V 5 bases and J 5 bases; bases outside gene matches: 9. This CDR3 reads CASSKVTSGSGETQYF. The DNA of the CDR3 is TGTGCCAGCAGCAAAGTGACTAGCGGGAGCGGTGAGACCCAGTACTTC.

V is TRBV29-1 and J is TRBJ2-2; the match to TRBD2 covers 8 bases. This CDR3 spans 15 amino acids. Germline V gives CDR1 SQVTM, CDR2 ANQGSEA. V lost 2 bases, J lost 3 bases, and 5 bases stayed unmatched. The CDR3 sequence is CSVETREADTGELFF. For the CDR3, the DNA is TGCAGCGTTGAAACGCGGGAGGCCGACACCGGGGAGCTGTTTTTT.

This clonotype appeared a single time. This sequence joins TRBV28 and TRBJ2-3, with TRBD2 matching over 10 bases. The CDR3 is 18 residues long. Germline CDR1 MDHEN, CDR2 SYDVKM. V dropped 3 bases and J dropped 2; count of bases not matched to a gene: 11. CDR3 region: CASSFGGGLAGATDTQYF. The CDR3 nucleotides read TGTGCCAGCAGTTTTGGGGGGGGTCTAGCGGGAGCCACAGATACGCAGTATTTT.

This rearrangement joins TRBV7-2 to TRBJ2-5; possible D gene TRBD2, 7 bases. Gene TRBJ2-7 matches the end of the DNA better, so the J call may be wrong. This CDR3 is built from 14 residues. CDR1 and CDR2 from the germline V gene are SGHTA and FQGNSA. CDR3 loop: CASRPPRGAREQYF. CDR3 sequence (DNA): TGTGCCAGCAGACCCCCCCGGGGGGCTCGCGAGCAGTACTTC.